This T cell receptor beta chain originates from a study of blood T cells in healthy people across ages (dated by TCRdb to 2015 to 2017). Study-wide context: In model experiments, roughly one uniquely barcoded TCR beta cDNA molecule per two T cells was captured by template switching. Four age groups were formed from the donors: young (average 16 years), middle-aged (approximately 40), aged (around 68) and long-lived (82). Two additional independent replicas of 1 million unique cDNA reads from the same blood draw were analyzed for two donors (one aged 18 to 30 and one aged 80 or older). To track age-related changes in TCR beta repertoire diversity, the study relied on deep sequencing normalized with unique cDNA molecular identifiers. The full study reports these points: The CMV infection status of donors was not known, potentially confounding age-related changes in expanded clonotypes. The long-lived group showed more naive CD4+ T cells, fewer expanded clones and increased TCR diversity than the aged group, suggesting age selection. As age increased, observed TCR beta diversity per million T cells dropped in a roughly linear way, and a significant reduction was already evident by age around 41. The percentage of naive T cells measured by flow cytometry correlated strongly with observed TCR beta diversity. Estimates of total diversity from one million sequenced T cells were regarded as lower bounds and underestimates. Bulk unsorted PBMC profiling prevented conclusive comparison of naive and antigen-experienced compartments.

As to this clonotype: Its antigen has not been determined. Base qualities are not at hand, and no much larger clone is one base apart.

From the cysteine through the phenylalanine, the CDR3 covers 18 amino acids. Solely the CDR3 DNA is kept, with 54 bases framed from the first base. From a lookup of the germline V gene, CDR1 and CDR2 are SGHTA and FQGNSA. Trimming accounts for 5 bases at V and 0 bases at J, while the number of junction bases matched to no gene is 10. Donors were 30 to 45 systemically healthy Caucasian individuals from Russia aged roughly 6 to 90 years. Roughly 9 milliliters of peripheral blood were drawn from each donor into EDTA-treated Vacutainer tubes. PBMCs were isolated by Ficoll-Paque density-gradient centrifugation, with at least 6.5 million obtained per sample. Total RNA, at least 5.5 micrograms per sample, was extracted from PBMCs with Trizol reagent. The percentages of naive CD45RAhigh/CD27high T cells were determined by flow cytometry on a PBMC aliquot from every donor. The library was prepared using 5' RACE. The data were produced on an Illumina HiSeq 2500. A second PCR of 7 to 11 cycles was performed with a sample-barcoded 5' primer and a J-beta primer mix. A unique molecular identifier was introduced onto each TCR beta cDNA molecule by a template-switch 5' adaptor carrying 12 random nucleotides. Each sample yielded at least 2.5 million CDR3-containing paired-end reads. The Mint cDNA synthesis kit, primed by a TRBC-specific oligonucleotide, was used to synthesize first-strand cDNA from all RNA. Following uracil-DNA glycosylase treatment, all cDNA underwent a first 18-cycle PCR with the universal primers M1SS and BC2_uni_R. On the study's bioinformatics: Each sample was normalized by randomly selecting 1 million high-quality reads, each carrying a distinct molecular identifier. Instead of being binned into consensus sequences, reads with shared molecular identifiers were discarded. CDR3 identification, clonotype clustering and error correction used MiTCR with a Q25 quality threshold and the strictest error-elimination algorithm. A nonparametric unseen species model with Euler transformation was used to estimate lower-bound total TCR beta diversity. TCRdb reran the public reads through fastp at Q25 and MiXCR, keeping productive beta chains. When rows share a CDR3 protein, they turn into one entry using the most common DNA and genes. None of the V and J calls come from the authors' own analysis; TCRdb made them. For this sample there are around 820,000 distinct CDR3 sequences; 20% to 25% appear just once. The leading ten clones occupy under 4.5% of the sample.

These same data were also listed under a study on T cells of mothers and their children. In that second paper, the authors write: Nine systemically healthy Caucasian individuals, comprising three mothers and their six children, were included as donors. cDNA synthesis consumed the entire amount of extracted RNA, loaded at 1.5 ug RNA in each 15 ul reaction. In the second PCR, sample barcodes and 2-4 random nucleotides were introduced via the M1S primer. Each mother yielded over 8.5 million TCR beta CDR3 reads and each child 2.5 million to 3 million reads. Thymic selection shapes the output of TCR recombination in a similar way in related and unrelated pairs, and inherited differences have a minor effect. Normalized repertoire overlap in related mother-child pairs was always slightly higher than in unrelated mother-child pairs, but the difference was never significant. No persistent microchimeric T cell clones were found, with a detection sensitivity of approximately 100 clones per million clonotypes. The study used deep NGS to compare TCR beta repertoires of mothers and children, seeking features distinguishing related mother-child pairs from unrelated individuals. On average, the children were approximately 11 +/- 4 years old, while the mothers were around 42 +/- 4 years old. Libraries were sequenced on Illumina HiSeq 2000 with 100+100 nt paired-end reads after adapter ligation with NEBNext reagents. Mother and child libraries were prepared a month apart and sequenced in separate runs to prevent cross-contamination. For each donor, somewhere between roughly 500,000 and 2,100,000 distinct TCR beta clonotypes were identified. Naive TCR beta clonotypes were estimated from low-frequency clonotypes matched to each donor's FACS-determined naive share, without sorting.

Sequencing was carried out using blood. This chain joins TRBV7-2 to TRBJ2-1, with 10 bases matching TRBD2. This clonotype was sampled from a boy younger than 18 in good health. This receptor carries the CDR3 CASSKGLAGASSYNEQFF. In nucleotides, the sequence is TGTGCCAGCAGCAAAGGGCTAGCGGGGGCTAGCTCCTACAATGAGCAGTTCTTC.